These 22 T cell receptor beta chains came from one sample sequenced in a study of response to subunit inactivated influenza vaccine. TCRdb called the RT-PCR reads again in MiXCR, with one record for every CDR3 protein. The sample contains about 530,000 distinct CDR3 sequences, roughly 13% of which appear only once. The sequencing here drew on PBMCs from blood, taken about 40 days after vaccination. Receptors were obtained from a man in his fifties who received an inactivated influenza vaccine.

This CDR3 reads CATREGPVLGAYEQYF. The DNA of the CDR3 is TGTGCGACCAGGGAAGGGCCCGTTTTAGGAGCCTACGAGCAGTACTTC. This chain links TRBV6-1 with TRBJ2-7, with D perhaps TRBD1 (5 bases). The CDR3 has 16 amino acids. Germline V gene sequence: CDR1 MNHNS, CDR2 SASEGT.

V usage is TRBV28 and J usage is TRBJ2-7; D not resolved. CDR3 length: 13 residues. Trimming shortened V by 2 bases and J by 2 bases, and 7 bases separated the two germline ends. CDR1 is MDHEN and CDR2 is SYDVKM in the germline V gene. CDR3: CASSLAPAYEQYF. The CDR3 DNA reads as TGTGCCAGCAGTTTAGCCCCGGCCTACGAGCAGTACTTC.

The chain has TRBV7-2 and TRBJ2-3; 8 bases match TRBD1. The V gene end was trimmed by 4 bases and the J gene end by 0 bases; junction bases not matched to a gene: 6. The length of the CDR3 is 16 residues. The germline gives CDR1 SGHTA, CDR2 FQGNSA. This CDR3 is CASSYGQGYSTDTQYF. The DNA of the CDR3 is TGTGCCAGCAGCTACGGACAGGGCTACAGCACAGATACGCAGTATTTT.

This rearrangement joins TRBV28 to TRBJ2-3; TRBD1 matches at 10 bases. CDR1 and CDR2 (germline): MDHEN, SYDVKM. This CDR3 is 14 amino acids long. V lost 6 bases and J lost 5; bases outside the gene matches: 5. CDR3 coding DNA: TGTGCCAGCAGAAGACAGGGGGCAATAGATACGCAGTATTTT. Protein sequence: CASRRQGAIDTQYF. Complete variable domain (other parts from reference TRBV28 and TRBJ2-3): DVKVTQSSRYLVKRTGEKVFLECVQDMDHENMFWYRQDPGLGLRLIYFSYDVKMKEKGDIPEGYSVSREKKERFSLILESASTNQTSMYLCASRRQGAIDTQYFGPGTRLTVL.

Only a few counts were recorded for this clonotype. The rearrangement joins TRBV20-1 to TRBJ2-7; 8 bases match TRBD2. This CDR3 region has 15 residues. V dropped 2 bases and J dropped 2; count of bases not matched to a gene: 8. CDR1 is DFQATT and CDR2 is SNEGSKA in the germline V gene (reference sequence). The CDR3 region is CSARPLREATYEQYF. The CDR3 DNA reads TGCAGTGCTAGACCCCTGCGGGAGGCCACCTACGAGCAGTACTTC.

This clonotype came up once. One end of the junction is discordant with germline, which a read error may explain. This sequence joins TRBV20-1 and TRBJ2-1, with 10 bases aligning to TRBD2. CDR1 and CDR2 (germline): DFQATT, SNEGSKA (reference sequence). This CDR3 contains 14 residues. CDR3 nucleotide sequence: TGCAGTGCTCTAGCGGGAGTCTCCTACAATGAGCACTTCTTC. Encoded protein: CSALAGVSYNEHFF.

This clonotype was recorded a few times. No conserved phenylalanine or tryptophan is present at the end of the CDR3, so a read error is the likely explanation. It is unclear where the CDR3 begins or ends on the DNA, so no DNA is shown, and the CDR3 is as TCRdb lists it. This chain uses TRBV14 with TRBJ1-1. 9 amino acids form the CDR3, both terminal residues included. Germline V gives CDR1 SGHDN, CDR2 FVKESK. The CDR3 region is CASSPDCGT.

This chain uses TRBV4-1 with TRBJ1-1, with 7 bases identical to TRBD1. The germline CDR1 and CDR2 sequences are MGHRA and YSYEKL. The CDR3 has 14 residues. V lost 4 bases, J lost 7 bases, and 9 bases stayed unmatched. The CDR3 DNA follows: TGCGCCAGCAGCCGACCAGGGGGGAATGGTGAAGCTTTCTTT. The encoded protein is CASSRPGGNGEAFF.

V usage is TRBV18 and J usage is TRBJ1-6; D is ambiguous. V was trimmed by 6 bases and J by 10 bases, leaving 16 bases between them. This CDR3 is 14 amino acids long. From germline, CDR1 is KGHSH and CDR2 LQKENI. The CDR3 nucleotides are TGTGCCAGCTCCGTTGTCGCGCCCGCATCACCCCTCCACTTT. It specifies CASSVVAPASPLHF.

The rearrangement links TRBV2 to TRBJ2-7, with D hard to call. The ends were cut back, 5 bases at V and 2 bases at J, with 10 bases in the middle. Germline values: CDR1 SNHLY, CDR2 FYNNEI. The CDR3 runs to 13 residues. CDR3 in DNA: TGTGCCAGCAGTTACGGGTCTCCCTACGAGCAGTACTTC. Amino acids: CASSYGSPYEQYF.

This clonotype was counted only a few times. The rearrangement joins TRBV27 to TRBJ2-5; 8 positions match TRBD2. J lost 2 bases, V lost 5 bases, and 7 bases had no gene match. This CDR3 has 15 amino acids. Germline V gene lookup returns CDR1 MNHEY and CDR2 SMNVEV (reference sequence). The CDR3 DNA sequence: TGTGCCAGCAGTCCACTAGCGGAACCTCAAGAGACCCAGTACTTC. This gives the protein CASSPLAEPQETQYF.

The sample holds many counts of this clonotype. The chain recombines TRBV27 with TRBJ2-2; possible D gene TRBD1, 5 bases. The germline V gene has CDR1 MNHEY and CDR2 SMNVEV (reference sequence). V was shortened by 4 bases and J by 4 bases, with 19 bases between the two germline ends. This CDR3 is built from 17 residues. Here the CDR3 reads CASSSISRTGVTGELFF. CDR3 sequence (DNA): TGTGCCAGCAGTTCCATATCCCGAACAGGAGTCACCGGGGAGCTGTTTTTT.

A remark on this clonotype: Compared with germline, one end of the junction differs, possibly owing to a read error. The rearrangement links TRBV15 to TRBJ2-3; 11 nucleotides match TRBD2. The CDR3 runs to 17 residues. Germline assignment: CDR1 LNHNV and CDR2 YYDKDF (reference sequence). CDR3 bases: TGTGCCACCAGCAGCCAACTAGCGGGAGAGGGCACAGATAAGCAGTATTTT. Protein: CATSSQLAGEGTDKQYF.

This chain joins TRBV12-3 or TRBV12-4 and TRBJ2-2, with a weak D call TRBD1 (6 bases). This CDR3 region has 21 residues. V was cut by 3 bases and J by 0 bases, with 26 bases left in between. The DNA of the CDR3 is TGTGCCAGCAGTTTCAAGGCCCGGGTTTCGAGGGACAAGTCGAACACCGGGGAGCTGTTTTTT. It yields the protein CASSFKARVSRDKSNTGELFF.

This clonotype was seen more than once but under ten times. The chain links TRBV10-3 to TRBJ2-7, with a weak D call TRBD1 (6 bases). The CDR3 sequence is 14 residues long. V was trimmed by 3 bases and J by 2 bases, leaving 11 bases between them. Looked up from germline, CDR1 is ENHRY and CDR2 is SYGVKD. The CDR3: CAISDGKGAYEQYF. The CDR3 coding sequence is TGTGCCATCAGTGATGGGAAGGGGGCCTACGAGCAGTACTTC.

In its sample, this clonotype was seen many times. J is TRBJ2-3 and V is TRBV10-3; 10 nucleotides line up with TRBD2. There are 15 residues in the CDR3. Germline V gives CDR1 ENHRY, CDR2 SYGVKD. The junction had 7 bases not matched to a gene; V was cut back by 6 bases and J by 4 bases. The CDR3 coding sequence is TGTGCCATCAGCGCCGGGACTAGCGAGGCAGATACGCAGTATTTT. Amino acids: CAISAGTSEADTQYF.

The genes are TRBV4-1 and TRBJ2-4; D ambiguous. V was trimmed by 1 base and J by 0 bases, leaving 7 bases between them. Per germline, CDR1 MGHRA and CDR2 YSYEKL. CDR3 length equals 15 residues. CDR3 region: CASSQVSGAKNIQYF. The CDR3 bases are TGCGCCAGCAGCCAAGTTTCCGGAGCCAAAAACATTCAGTACTTC.

With regard to this clonotype: Here the CDR3 omits its conserved ending phenylalanine or tryptophan, so a read error is the likely source. This chain links TRBV28 with TRBJ2-7; D not resolved. Trimming removed 3 bases from V and 0 bases from J, with 9 bases in between. CDR1 is MDHEN and CDR2 is SYDVKM in the germline V gene. This CDR3 has 14 residues. The CDR3 is CASSFGPFSYEQYS. The CDR3, as DNA: TGTGCCAGCAGTTTCGGGCCTTTCTCCTACGAGCAGTACTCC.

This clonotype was picked up a small number of times. The gene calls are TRBV5-1 and TRBJ2-7; D gene uncertain. In germline, CDR1 is SGHRS, CDR2 YFSETQ. Trimming left V 0 bases short and J 2 bases short, with 12 bases between. The CDR3 covers 15 residues. CDR3 in DNA: TGCGCCAGCAGCTTGGACCCAGGTTGGGCCTACGAGCAGTACTTC. Protein sequence: CASSLDPGWAYEQYF.

This chain connects TRBV4-1 to TRBJ2-3; perhaps TRBD2 as D (5 bases). In germline, CDR1 is MGHRA, CDR2 YSYEKL. The CDR3 has 14 amino acids. V was clipped by 2 bases and J by 6 bases, with 12 bases between them. The CDR3 spells CASSQQARRDTQYF. CDR3 in DNA: TGCGCCAGCAGCCAACAAGCGAGGAGGGATACGCAGTATTTT.

The rearrangement uses TRBV5-1 and TRBJ2-5; either TRBD1 or TRBD2 may supply D (5 bases each). The CDR3 covers 18 residues. V lost 3 bases and J lost 4, with 25 bases in between. Germline lookup yields CDR1 SGHRS and CDR2 YFSETQ. CDR3 nucleotides: TGCGCCAGCAGCTGGACGCCGGGACCTAACCCCTCGGGAGAGACCCAGTACTTC. It yields the protein CASSWTPGPNPSGETQYF.

The CDR3 is CAWSLMGETQYF. CDR3 in DNA: TGTGCCTGGAGCCTAATGGGGGAGACCCAGTACTTC. The V gene is TRBV30, the J gene TRBJ2-5; D is unresolved. The CDR3 runs to 12 residues. Between the trimmed V and J ends, which lost 3 bases and 5 bases, there was a span of 10 bases. The germline V gene encodes CDR1 GTSNPN and CDR2 SVGIG (reference sequence). Full variable domain (missing parts from reference TRBV30 and TRBJ2-5): SQTIHQWPATLVQPVGSPLSLECTVEGTSNPNLYWYRQAAGRGLQLLFYSVGIGQISSEVPQNLSASRPQDRQFILSSKKLLLSDSGFYLCAWSLMGETQYFGPGTRLLVL.